This T cell receptor (beta chain) emerged from a study of beta chain features in type 1 diabetes. General study results and limits: Still unanswered here is whether HLA type influences TCRB rearrangement. For Type 1 diabetes patients, all four CD4+ subsets carried TCRB CDR3s that were moderately but significantly shorter.

The entirety of the isolated RNA underwent reverse transcription, so expressed TCRB transcripts were sequenced. The data were produced by immunoSEQ multiplex PCR, yet TCRdb's version contains in-frame clones alone and is incomplete. The sample holds about 120,000 clones, around a sixth seen once. Worth noting for this clone: Its antigen is undetermined.

CDR3 length: 15 residues. The V gene lost 0 bases and the J gene lost 1 base, with 6 bases spanning the gap. CDR1 SGHTA and CDR2 FQGNSA come from the germline V gene. The source of this sequence is a man between 18 and 29 years old with type 1 diabetes. The sequenced sample consisted of central memory CD4+ T cells from blood. The genes are TRBV7-2 and TRBJ2-2, with unresolved D. The CDR3 DNA reads TGTGCCAGCAGCTTAGCCCCGGGGAACACCGGGGAGCTGTTTTTT. It yields the protein CASSLAPGNTGELFF.